This TCR beta chain stems from a study of blood T cell repertoires in COVID-19 (dated by TCRdb to the early 2020s). Context from the whole study: Samples from collaborators originated in the United States, Italy and Spain and spanned both the acute and convalescent phases of COVID-19. Subjects who had been exposed to COVID-19, were actively infected with it, or had recovered from it provided the deeply sampled blood TCRbeta repertoires that made up the dataset. A de-identified subject ID, COVID-19 status, age in years and sex were almost always included in the sample metadata. The samples were drawn from the first 160 participants of the ongoing ImmuneRACE study and from 950 to 1,500 subjects provided by 6 global collaborators. HLA class I and class II types, where available, came from metadata supplied by the sample provider rather than from assay-based typing. The repertoires were released in a freely available public database meant as a resource for research on the immune response to SARS-CoV-2. The material from the prospective study consisted of cDNA or gDNA derived from T cells, B-cell-depleted T cells, or PBMCs.

Whole blood was collected in K2EDTA tubes by collaborating institutions according to the institutions' own protocols. For TCRbeta analysis, collaborators shipped samples in one of three forms: frozen whole blood, isolated PBMCs, or DNA extracted from either of those sample types. Paper-wide results and their limitations: How much clinical and demographic metadata was included differed by source and by participant, and the metadata was provided uncurated.

TCRbeta CDR3 regions were amplified from genomic DNA using the immunoSEQ Assay, a bias-controlled multiplex PCR. From the authors' description of their analysis: The number of nucleated cells in each sample was estimated from the amplification of reference gene primers within the assay. To quantify the absolute abundance of each unique TCRbeta CDR3 rearrangement, sequence reads were collapsed and filtered. Productive Simpson clonality was computed per sample as the square root of Simpson's diversity index over productive rearrangements. Not all clones reach the TCRdb copy of this immuneACCESS table, which keeps in-frame sequences only. Checked studies attribute under half of the gap to unresolved V genes and leave the rest unexplained. The DNA was the basis for D and trimming; V, J and clone size are from that table. The sample records nearly 200,000 clones, approximately 84% of which are singletons. 6.9% of the sample is in the top ten clones.

Regarding this clone: The target of this receptor is not known. Per-base qualities were not stored, and no clone one base away is much larger.

This TCR was sampled from a human donor with acute or convalescent COVID-19. The donor label of this sample is uncertain. The material sequenced was peripheral blood.

CDR3 region: CASSLGAGVQDSPLHF. At the DNA level, the sequence is TGTGCCAGCAGCTTAGGGGCAGGGGTACAGGATTCACCCCTCCACTTT. The chain links TRBV7-2 with TRBJ1-6; the D gene is perhaps TRBD1, on 6 matching bases. The CDR3 spans 16 residues, from the cysteine through the phenylalanine. Kept here is only the CDR3 DNA, which spans 48 bases and is read in frame from base 1. From the germline V gene, CDR1 is SGHTA and CDR2 is FQGNSA. The V and J ends are trimmed by 1 base and 8 bases, leaving 15 bases between them.